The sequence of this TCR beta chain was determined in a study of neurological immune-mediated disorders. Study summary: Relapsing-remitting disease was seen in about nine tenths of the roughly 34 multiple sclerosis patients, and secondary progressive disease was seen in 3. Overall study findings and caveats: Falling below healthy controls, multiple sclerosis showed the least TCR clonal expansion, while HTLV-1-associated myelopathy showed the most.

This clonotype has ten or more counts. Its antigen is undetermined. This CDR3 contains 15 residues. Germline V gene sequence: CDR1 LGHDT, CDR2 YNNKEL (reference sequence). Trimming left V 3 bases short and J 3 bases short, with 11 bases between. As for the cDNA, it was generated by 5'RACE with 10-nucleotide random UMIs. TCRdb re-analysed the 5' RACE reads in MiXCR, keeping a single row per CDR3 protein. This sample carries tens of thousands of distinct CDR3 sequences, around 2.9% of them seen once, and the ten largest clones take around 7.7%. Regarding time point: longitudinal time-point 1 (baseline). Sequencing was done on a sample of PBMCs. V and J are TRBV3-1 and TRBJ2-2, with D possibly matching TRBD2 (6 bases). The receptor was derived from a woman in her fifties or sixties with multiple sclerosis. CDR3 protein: CASSQGGLDTGELFF. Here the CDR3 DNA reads TGTGCCAGCAGCCAGGGGGGTTTGGACACCGGGGAGCTGTTTTTT.